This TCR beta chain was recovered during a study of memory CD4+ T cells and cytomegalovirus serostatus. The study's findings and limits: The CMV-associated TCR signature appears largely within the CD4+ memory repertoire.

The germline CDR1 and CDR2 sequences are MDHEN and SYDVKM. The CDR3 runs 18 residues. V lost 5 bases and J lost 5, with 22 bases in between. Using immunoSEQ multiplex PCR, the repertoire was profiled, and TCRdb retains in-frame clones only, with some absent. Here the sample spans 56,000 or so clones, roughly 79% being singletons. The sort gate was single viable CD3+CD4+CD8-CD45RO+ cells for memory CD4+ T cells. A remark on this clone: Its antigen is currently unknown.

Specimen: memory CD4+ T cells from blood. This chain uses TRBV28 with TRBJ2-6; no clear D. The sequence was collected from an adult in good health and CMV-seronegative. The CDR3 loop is CASSPRILTQSRANVLTF. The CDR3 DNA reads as TGTGCCAGCAGTCCCCGTATCTTGACACAAAGTCGGGCCAACGTCCTGACTTTC.